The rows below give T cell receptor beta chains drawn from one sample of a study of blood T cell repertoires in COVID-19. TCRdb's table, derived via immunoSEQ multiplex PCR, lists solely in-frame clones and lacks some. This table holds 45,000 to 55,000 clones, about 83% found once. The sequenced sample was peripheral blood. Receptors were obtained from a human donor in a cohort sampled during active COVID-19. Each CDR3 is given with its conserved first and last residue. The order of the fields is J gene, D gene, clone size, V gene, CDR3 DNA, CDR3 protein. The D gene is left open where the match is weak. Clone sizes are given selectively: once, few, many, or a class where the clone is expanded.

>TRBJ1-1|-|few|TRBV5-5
TGTGCCAGCAGCTTCGGGAAAAAGGGCACTGAAGCTTTCTTT
CASSFGKKGTEAFF
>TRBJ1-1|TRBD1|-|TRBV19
TGTGCCAGTACTTACAGGGGAAGGTTCGCTGAAGCTTTCTTT
CASTYRGRFAEAFF
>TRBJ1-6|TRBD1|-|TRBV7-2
TGTGCCAGCCGGGGACAGGGGAGCTCCTATAATTCACCCCTCCACTTT
CASRGQGSSYNSPLHF
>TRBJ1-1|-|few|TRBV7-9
TGTGCCAGCAGCCCAGCAAACAGGGCTTGGACTGAAGCTTTCTTT
CASSPANRAWTEAFF
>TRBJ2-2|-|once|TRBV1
TGCACCAGCAGCCAAGATCACGGTAATAGCGGGGAGCTGTTTTTT
CTSSQDHGNSGELFF
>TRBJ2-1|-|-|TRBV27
TGTGCCAGCAGTCCTCTCTCGGGTGAGCAGTTCTTC
CASSPLSGEQFF
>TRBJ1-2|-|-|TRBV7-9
TGTGCCAGCAGCTTAGAGCAGGGTGGCTACACCTTC
CASSLEQGGYTF
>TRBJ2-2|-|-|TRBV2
TGTGCCAGTAAGACGGGGACCGGGGAGCTGTTTTTT
CASKTGTGELFF
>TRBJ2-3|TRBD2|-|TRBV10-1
TGCGCCAGCAGCCCTGGTGCGGGGGGCATGGGAGATACGCAGTATTTT
CASSPGAGGMGDTQYF
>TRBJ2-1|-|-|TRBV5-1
TGCGCCAGCAGCTTGGCTGGACAATCAGCCAATGAGCAGTTCTTC
CASSLAGQSANEQFF
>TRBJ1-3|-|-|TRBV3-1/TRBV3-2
TGTGCCAGCAGCCAAGCATACAGCTCTGGAAACACCATATATTTT
CASSQAYSSGNTIYF
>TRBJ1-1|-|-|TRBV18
TGTGCCAGCTACCTACGACGGGGGTCCGTGAACACTGAAGCTTTCTTT
CASYLRRGSVNTEAFF
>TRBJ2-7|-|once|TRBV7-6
TGTGCCAGCAGCTCGACCGCCGGTCTCTACCGGCGGTACGAGCAGTACTTC
CASSSTAGLYRRYEQYF
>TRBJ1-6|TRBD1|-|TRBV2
TGTGCCAGCAGTGAATCGACAGGGAGAGGAGGTTCACCCCTCCACTTT
CASSESTGRGGSPLHF
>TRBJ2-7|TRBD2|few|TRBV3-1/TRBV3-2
TGTGCCAGCAGCCGGGAAGCGGGGGGCAGGTACGAGCAGTACTTC
CASSREAGGRYEQYF
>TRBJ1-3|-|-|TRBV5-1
TGCGCCAGCAGCCCGGACAGCTCTGGAAACACCATATATTTT
CASSPDSSGNTIYF
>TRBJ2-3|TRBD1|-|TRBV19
TGTGCCAGCGGGACAGTCACAGATACGCAGTATTTT
CASGTVTDTQYF
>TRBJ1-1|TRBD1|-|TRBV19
TGTGCCAGTAACCCACGCCGTGGACAGGGAAATGAGGACACTGAAGCTTTCTTT
CASNPRRGQGNEDTEAFF